The 5 T cell receptor beta chains reported below all come from one sample, sequenced in a study of blood T cell repertoires in COVID-19. This table comes from immunoSEQ multiplex PCR, and its TCRdb copy is limited to in-frame clones, with some not included. The sample carries about 56,000 clones, 80% to 85% recorded once. Sequences were obtained from peripheral blood. Receptors were obtained from a woman over 75 with acute or convalescent COVID-19.

This chain links TRBV18 with TRBJ2-5, with 10 positions matching TRBD1. Germline V gene lookup returns CDR1 KGHSH and CDR2 LQKENI. This CDR3 comprises 16 residues. The V and J ends lost 1 base and 2 bases, in that order; junction bases with no gene match: 4. CDR3 DNA: TGTGCCAGCTCACCACGGGACAGGGGCCCACAAGAGACCCAGTACTTC. This gives the protein CASSPRDRGPQETQYF.

This clone was found once. This chain uses TRBV6-5 with TRBJ2-3; D might be TRBD2 (5 bases). V was pared by 8 bases and J by 3 bases, with 15 bases between. The CDR3 totals 14 residues. CDR1 is MNHEY, CDR2 SVGAGI, per germline. CDR3 protein: CASPGVTSTDTQYF. In DNA, the CDR3 is TGTGCCAGCCCCGGGGTAACGAGTACAGATACGCAGTATTTT.

V usage is TRBV11-3 and J usage is TRBJ2-7; D is perhaps TRBD1 (6 bases). The CDR3 spans 15 residues. V was clipped by 1 base and J by 2 bases, with 12 bases between them. The germline V gene encodes CDR1 SGHNT and CDR2 YENEEA. In DNA form, the CDR3 reads TGTGCCAGCAGCTTAGTACCGGGACACACCTACGAGCAGTACTTC. Translation: CASSLVPGHTYEQYF.

The chain carries TRBV25-1 and TRBJ2-6; 9 bases are shared with TRBD1. The CDR3 is made up of 18 amino acids. Germline CDR1 and CDR2: MGHDK and SYGVNS. J lost 0 bases, V lost 3 bases, and 6 bases had no gene match. The CDR3 DNA follows: TGTGCCAGCAGTGAGAGGACAGGGGTCAGCTCTGGGGCCAACGTCCTGACTTTC. Translated: CASSERTGVSSGANVLTF. The variable domain in full, completed from reference TRBV25-1 and TRBJ2-6, reads EADIYQTPRYLVIGTGKKITLECSQTMGHDKMYWYQQDPGMELHLIHYSYGVNSTEKGDLSSESTVSRIRTEHFPLTLESARPSHTSQYLCASSERTGVSSGANVLTFGAGSRLTVL.

By share of the sample, this clone is medium-sized. The chain employs TRBV27 and TRBJ2-3, with TRBD2 matching over 8 bases. The germline CDR1 and CDR2 sequences are MNHEY and SMNVEV (reference sequence). This CDR3 region has 16 residues. Unmatched junction bases numbered 4, after V lost 0 bases and J lost 2 bases. The DNA for the CDR3 is TGTGCCAGCAGTTTATCGCTCGGGGGGGACACAGATACGCAGTATTTT. It codes for CASSLSLGGDTDTQYF.